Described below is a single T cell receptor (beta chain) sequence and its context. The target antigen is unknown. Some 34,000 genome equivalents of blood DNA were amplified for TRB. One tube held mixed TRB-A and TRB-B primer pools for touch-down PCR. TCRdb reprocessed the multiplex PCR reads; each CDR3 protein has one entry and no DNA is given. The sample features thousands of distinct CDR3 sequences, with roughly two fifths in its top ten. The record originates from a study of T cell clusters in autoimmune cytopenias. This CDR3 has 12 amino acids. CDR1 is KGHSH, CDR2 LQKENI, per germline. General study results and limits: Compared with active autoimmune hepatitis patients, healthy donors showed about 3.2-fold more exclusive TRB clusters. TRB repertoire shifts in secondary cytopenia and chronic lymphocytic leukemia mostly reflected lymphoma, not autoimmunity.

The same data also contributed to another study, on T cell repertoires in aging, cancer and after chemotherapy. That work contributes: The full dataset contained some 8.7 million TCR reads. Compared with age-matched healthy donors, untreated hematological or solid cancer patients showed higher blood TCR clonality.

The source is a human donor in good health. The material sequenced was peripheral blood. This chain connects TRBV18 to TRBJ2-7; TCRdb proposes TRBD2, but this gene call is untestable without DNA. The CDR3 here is CASSLLAGEQYF.